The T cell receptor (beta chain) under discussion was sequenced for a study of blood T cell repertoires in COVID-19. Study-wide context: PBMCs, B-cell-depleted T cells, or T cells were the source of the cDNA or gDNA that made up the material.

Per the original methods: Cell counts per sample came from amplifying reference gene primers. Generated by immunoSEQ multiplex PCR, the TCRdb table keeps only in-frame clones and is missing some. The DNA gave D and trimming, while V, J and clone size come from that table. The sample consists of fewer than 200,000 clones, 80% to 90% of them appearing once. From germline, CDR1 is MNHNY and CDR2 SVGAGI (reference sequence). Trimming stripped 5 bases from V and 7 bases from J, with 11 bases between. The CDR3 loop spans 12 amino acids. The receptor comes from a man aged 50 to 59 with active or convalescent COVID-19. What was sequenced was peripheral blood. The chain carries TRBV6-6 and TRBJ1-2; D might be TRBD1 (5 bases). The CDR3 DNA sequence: TGTGCCAGCAGTAGGCAGGGAGGTGGCTACACCTTC. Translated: CASSRQGGGYTF.